One sample yielded the 14 T cell receptor beta chains listed below, sequenced in a study of control samples from healthy donors and cancer patients (TCRdb year 2020). To prepare the library, the immunoSEQ multiplex PCR assay was applied. Imported from immuneACCESS, the table was reduced by TCRdb to in-frame sequences with V and J called. These copies leave out some clones; in studies compared against another copy, an unresolved V gene accounts for under half, and the cause of the remainder is not known. The sample contains some 150,000 clones, approximately 94% of them found a single time. Roughly 15% of the sample is taken by the ten largest. Sample: PBMCs. Receptors were obtained from a man in his 60s with colorectal cancer.

J is TRBJ2-7 and V is TRBV2, with 9 bases fitting TRBD1. There are 16 residues in the CDR3. Germline assignment: CDR1 SNHLY and CDR2 FYNNEI. V gave up 5 bases and J gave up 0 bases; unmatched junction bases: 8. The CDR3 DNA reads as TGTGCCAGCAGTTCCGGGACAGGGAGCTCCTCCTACGAGCAGTACTTC. It codes for CASSSGTGSSSYEQYF.

This chain joins TRBV4-2 and TRBJ2-3, with 9 bases lining up with TRBD2. Losses at the gene ends were 0 bases for V and 0 bases for J; bases not matched to a gene: 7. Germline V gene lookup returns CDR1 LGHNA and CDR2 YNFKEQ. The CDR3 sequence is 18 residues long. CDR3 sequence (DNA): TGTGCCAGCAGCCAAGAAGGTGGCGGGGGGGTGAGCACAGATACGCAGTATTTT. Its translation is CASSQEGGGGVSTDTQYF.

The chain has TRBV21-1 and TRBJ2-2; the D call TRBD1 from the table was never checked on the DNA. TRBV21-1 is a recognized pseudogene. This CDR3 spans 17 amino acids. The CDR3 nucleotides are TGTGCCAGCAGCAAAGCCCCGCCAGGGGGCAACACCGGGGAGCTGTTTTTT. The encoded protein is CASSKAPPGGNTGELFF.

This chain joins TRBV28 and TRBJ1-1; 8 nucleotides match TRBD1. V lost 1 base and J lost 1; bases outside the gene matches: 2. The CDR3 covers 15 residues. Germline V gene data show CDR1 as MDHEN and CDR2 as SYDVKM. CDR3 in amino acids: CASSLYGTGNTEAFF. The CDR3 DNA follows: TGTGCCAGCAGTTTATATGGGACAGGGAACACTGAAGCTTTCTTT.

The rearrangement uses TRBV3-1 (or the pseudogene TRBV3-2) and TRBJ1-2, with 8 bases identical to TRBD1. Per the germline V gene, CDR1 is LGHDT and CDR2 is YNNKEL (reference sequence). This CDR3 is built from 14 residues. J was trimmed by 8 bases and V by 4 bases; bases with no gene match: 9. CDR3 residues: CASSRAGGAGGYTF. CDR3 bases: TGTGCCAGCAGCCGTGCAGGGGGCGCGGGAGGCTACACCTTC.

This clone was picked up a small number of times. V and J are TRBV19 and TRBJ1-6, with no clear D. Germline V gene data show CDR1 as LNHDA and CDR2 as SQIVND (reference sequence). The V gene lost 5 bases and the J gene lost 13 bases, with 12 bases spanning the gap. The CDR3 runs 12 residues. The CDR3 here is CASSGSRTPLHF. CDR3 nucleotide sequence: TGTGCCAGTAGTGGCTCCAGAACCCCCCTCCACTTT.

CDR3 sequence: CASSAQSYEQYF. Written as DNA, the CDR3 is TGTGCCAGCAGCGCACAGTCCTACGAGCAGTACTTC. This chain joins TRBV3-1 (or the pseudogene TRBV3-2) and TRBJ2-7; D unclear. V lost 5 bases to trimming and J lost 1 base, with 6 bases between them. The CDR3 is 12 amino acids. CDR1 and CDR2 from the germline V gene are LGHDT and YNNKEL (reference sequence).

This chain connects TRBV19 to TRBJ1-5; 12 bases fit TRBD1. The CDR3 is made up of 17 amino acids. Germline CDR1 LNHDA, CDR2 SQIVND (reference sequence). J lost 5 bases, V lost 5 bases, and 10 bases had no gene match. CDR3: CASSPNSGTGGDQPQHF. The CDR3 bases are TGTGCCAGTAGTCCCAACTCCGGGACAGGGGGCGATCAGCCCCAGCATTTT.

The chain recombines TRBV5-4 with TRBJ1-2, with D possibly matching TRBD1 (6 bases). V was clipped by 0 bases and J by 2 bases, with 8 bases between them. CDR3 size: 14 residues. The germline gives CDR1 SGHNT, CDR2 YYREEE (reference sequence). CDR3 in amino acids: CASSLAGVNYGYTF. The DNA of the CDR3 is TGTGCCAGCAGCTTGGCAGGGGTGAACTATGGCTACACCTTC.

The rearrangement uses TRBV6-5 and TRBJ1-2; 7 positions match TRBD1. V dropped 2 bases and J dropped 3; count of bases not matched to a gene: 3. The CDR3 is 14 amino acids. Germline values: CDR1 MNHEY, CDR2 SVGAGI. In DNA form, the CDR3 reads TGTGCCAGCAGTTACAGGGGGCAAGACTATGGCTACACCTTC. This sequence encodes CASSYRGQDYGYTF.

The rearrangement uses TRBV10-2 and TRBJ1-2; TRBD1 matches 7 bases. V shed 2 bases, J shed 4 bases, and the junction held 4 bases outside the gene matches. The germline V gene has CDR1 WSHSY and CDR2 SAAADI. The CDR3 consists of 14 residues. The chain's CDR3 is CASSETGVTYGYTF. In nucleotides, the CDR3 is TGCGCCAGCAGTGAGACAGGGGTCACCTATGGCTACACCTTC.

The J gene is TRBJ1-2, the V gene TRBV19; a weak D match, TRBD1 (5 bases). In germline, CDR1 is LNHDA, CDR2 SQIVND (reference sequence). V lost 4 bases, J lost 4 bases, and 13 bases lay in between. This CDR3 comprises 14 residues. Here the CDR3 reads CASSTRQPPYGYTF. CDR3 nucleotides: TGTGCCAGTAGTACCCGACAGCCTCCCTATGGCTACACCTTC.

This clone was seen once. The V gene is TRBV6-1, the J gene TRBJ2-3; TRBD2 matches 10 bases. CDR3 length equals 16 residues. The trim removed 2 bases at V and 1 base at J, leaving 3 bases unmatched. Germline CDR1 MNHNS, CDR2 SASEGT. CDR3 DNA: TGTGCCAGCAGTGAACACCTAGCGGGGGGCACAGATACGCAGTATTTT. It yields the protein CASSEHLAGGTDTQYF.

The rearrangement joins TRBV13 to TRBJ2-6, with 12 bases fitting TRBD2. This CDR3 is built from 19 residues. J was trimmed by 2 bases and V by 1 base; bases with no gene match: 6. Germline CDR1 and CDR2: PRHDT and FYEKMQ (reference sequence). CDR3 DNA: TGTGCCAGCAGCTTAGCCGCTAGCGGGGGGGCGGCTGGGGCCAACGTCCTGACTTTC. This encodes CASSLAASGGAAGANVLTF.